The clone carrying this T cell receptor (beta chain) was recorded a few times. Its target is unknown. Germline CDR1 reads SGHNT; CDR2 reads YYREEE (reference sequence). The CDR3 runs to 13 residues. The V end lost 0 bases, the J end lost 6 bases, and 10 bases lay between the germline ends. These data belong to a study of cytomegalovirus exposure and HLA in healthy donors. Study-level points and caveats: In a later analysis, specific HLA alleles were associated with approximately 17,000 TCR beta sequences at a 0.05 false discovery rate. Segments of the TCR beta V type were, in most cases, productive about 87% or about 30% of the time in an earlier analysis. With DRB1 most and HLA-C fewest, TCR association rates differed between HLA loci in a later analysis.

The PCR made use of 60 Vbeta and 13 Jbeta primers. Here immunoSEQ multiplex PCR was the method, and the copy in TCRdb shows in-frame clones only, minus some. The data contain 95,000 to 150,000 clones, around 77% of them seen just once; the ten biggest clones take up roughly 4%. The origin of this receptor is a human donor in good health. Sequencing was carried out using PBMCs. V gene TRBV5-4 combines with J gene TRBJ2-7; the D is unclear. The CDR3 DNA sequence: TGTGCCAGCAGCTTGGACCAACTTTCCGAGCAGTACTTC. Its translation: CASSLDQLSEQYF.